The subject of this entry is one TCR beta chain. The data were obtained in a study of blood T cell repertoires in COVID-19. The overall study: The samples span acute and convalescent COVID-19 from the United States, Italy and Spain.

Source study methods: Amplification from reference gene primers served as the basis for estimated nucleated cell counts. Assay: immunoSEQ multiplex PCR; the TCRdb copy retains only in-frame clones and omits some. That table furnishes V, J and clone size, whereas the DNA furnished D and trimming. The sample comprises fewer than 250,000 clones, roughly 80% of which are singletons, and 8% to 11% rests with the top ten. This clonotype was obtained from a woman of 80 years or more with COVID-19, enrolled during active disease. Material: peripheral blood.

The CDR3 is CASSSGSPGSEAFF. The CDR3 nucleotides read TGCGCCAGCAGCTCAGGGTCCCCCGGGTCTGAAGCTTTCTTT. The V gene is TRBV5-1, the J gene TRBJ1-1; maybe TRBD1 (5 bases). Trimming removed 3 bases from V and 6 bases from J, with 15 bases in between. The CDR3 runs to 14 residues. From germline, CDR1 is SGHRS and CDR2 YFSETQ.